Here is one TCR beta chain with its context. These data originate in a study of blood T cell repertoires in COVID-19. Overall study context: From the United States, Italy and Spain came samples of acute and convalescent COVID-19.

CDR3 length: 15 amino acids. J lost 4 bases, V lost 5 bases, and 6 bases had no gene match. CDR1 is SGHTA and CDR2 is FQGNSA in the germline V gene. How the authors handled the data: It was from reference gene primer amplification that nucleated cell counts were estimated. Sequencing was performed with immunoSEQ multiplex PCR; in TCRdb, only in-frame clones are kept and a portion is missing. The V and J calls and clone size were taken over from that table, and D and trimming were inferred from the DNA. The table has approximately 240,000 clones, 84% seen once; the top ten hold roughly 18%. The clonotype originates from a woman of 80 years or more with active or convalescent COVID-19. This chain joins TRBV7-2 and TRBJ1-4, with TRBD1 identical over 8 bases. Material for sequencing was peripheral blood. This CDR3 reads CASSIPGGGNEKLFF. CDR3 DNA: TGTGCCAGCAGCATACCAGGGGGCGGTAATGAAAAACTGTTTTTT.